These T cell receptor beta chains were read from a single sample in a study of T-cell reconstitution after alpha-beta-depleted transplantation in children. Each CDR3 protein gets one entry after TCRdb re-called the PCR reads with MiXCR. The repertoire holds about 980,000 distinct CDR3 sequences, with under 30% as singletons. The input for sequencing was PBMCs, mostly from graft donor cells, taken 360 days after TCRalphabeta/CD19-depleted stem cell transplant. All receptors come from a boy younger than two who had a stem cell transplant for SCID, so the T cells may come from the graft donor. Each CDR3 is given with its conserved first and last residue. Fields, in order: V gene, D gene, clone size, J gene, CDR3 protein, CDR3 DNA. The D gene is left open where the match is weak. Clone size is shown for a subset of rows, as once, few, many or a class of expanded clone.

TRBV5-1	TRBD1	few	TRBJ1-3	CASSAGTGNPFSGNTIYF	TGCGCCAGCAGCGCAGGGACAGGGAACCCTTTCTCTGGAAACACCATATATTTT
TRBV15	.	many	TRBJ2-7	CATSRDLGYEQYF	TGTGCCACCAGCAGGGACCTCGGCTACGAGCAGTACTTC
TRBV4-3	.	few	TRBJ2-7	CASSQETVSYEQYF	TGCGCCAGCAGCCAGGAGACAGTTTCCTACGAGCAGTACTTC
TRBV7-9	.	many	TRBJ2-3	CASSLDPRGAPASTDTQYF	TGTGCCAGCAGCTTAGACCCCAGAGGGGCCCCCGCGAGCACAGATACGCAGTATTTT
TRBV7-2	.	.	TRBJ2-5	CASSLGPTAFQETQYF	TGTGCCAGCAGCTTAGGGCCGACAGCCTTCCAAGAGACCCAGTACTTC
TRBV20-1	.	few	TRBJ1-1	CSARAGGSTEAFF	TGCAGTGCTAGAGCCGGGGGGAGCACTGAAGCTTTCTTT
TRBV29-1	TRBD2	.	TRBJ2-1	CSVMKGLAGWSNYNEQFF	TGCAGCGTTATGAAGGGTCTAGCGGGGTGGTCTAACTACAATGAGCAGTTCTTC
TRBV29-1	TRBD1	.	TRBJ2-1	CSAGLALNRGLRNEQFF	TGCAGCGCTGGCCTAGCTCTAAACAGGGGGCTAAGGAATGAGCAGTTCTTC
TRBV3-1	TRBD2	few	TRBJ2-2	CASSQEPPSGGVGELFF	TGTGCCAGCAGCCAAGAACCCCCTAGCGGGGGGGTCGGGGAGCTGTTTTTT
TRBV4-3	TRBD1	.	TRBJ1-4	CASSRVRDRGNEKLFF	TGCGCCAGCAGTCGAGTGCGGGACAGGGGAAATGAAAAACTGTTTTTT
TRBV4-2	.	once	TRBJ2-7	CASSQVGDPTYEQYF	TGTGCCAGCAGCCAAGTGGGTGACCCCACCTACGAGCAGTACTTC
TRBV7-6	TRBD1	.	TRBJ1-2	CASSLAGTGNYGYTF	TGTGCCAGCAGCTTAGCGGGGACAGGGAACTATGGCTACACCTTC
TRBV30	.	.	TRBJ2-3	CAWENSAHTQYF	TGTGCCTGGGAAAACTCTGCCCATACGCAGTATTTT
TRBV7-8	TRBD2	.	TRBJ2-7	CASSFPSGAISYEQYF	TGTGCCAGCAGCTTTCCTAGCGGGGCGATCTCCTACGAGCAGTACTTC
TRBV7-9	.	.	TRBJ2-2	CASSPTLTGELFF	TGTGCCAGCAGCCCTACGTTGACCGGGGAGCTGTTTTTT
TRBV20-1	TRBD1	few	TRBJ2-1	CSARRTGINEQFF	TGCAGTGCTAGGCGGACAGGGATCAATGAGCAGTTCTTC
TRBV12-3/TRBV12-4	.	few	TRBJ2-3	CASSPQDWATDTQYF	TGTGCCAGCAGTCCCCAGGACTGGGCTACAGATACGCAGTATTTT
TRBV11-1	TRBD1	.	TRBJ2-3	CASSFPRTGGRTDTQYF	TGTGCCAGCAGCTTCCCCCGAACAGGGGGCAGGACAGATACGCAGTATTTT
TRBV5-1	.	few	TRBJ2-1	CASSPSVVGGKENEQFF	TGCGCCAGCAGCCCGTCAGTTGTGGGCGGGAAGGAGAATGAGCAGTTCTTC
TRBV7-2	TRBD2	.	TRBJ2-3	CASSLVNSGGVGDTQYF	TGTGCCAGCAGCTTAGTCAACAGCGGGGGGGTCGGAGATACGCAGTATTTT
TRBV20-1	.	.	TRBJ1-6	CSASLPSSYNSPLHF	TGCAGTGCTAGTCTTCCAAGCTCCTATAATTCACCCCTCCACTTT
TRBV7-9	.	.	TRBJ1-1	CASSLDKGRSKAFF	TGTGCCAGCAGCTTAGACAAGGGCCGGAGTAAAGCTTTCTTT